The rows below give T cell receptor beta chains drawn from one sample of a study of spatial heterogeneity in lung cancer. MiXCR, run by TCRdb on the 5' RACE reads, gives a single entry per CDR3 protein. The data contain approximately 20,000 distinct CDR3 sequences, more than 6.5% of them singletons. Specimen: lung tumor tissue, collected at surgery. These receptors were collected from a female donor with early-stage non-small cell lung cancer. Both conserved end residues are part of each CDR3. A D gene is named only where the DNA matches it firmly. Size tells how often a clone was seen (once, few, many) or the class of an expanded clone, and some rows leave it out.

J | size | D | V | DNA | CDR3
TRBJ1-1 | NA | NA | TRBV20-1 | TGCAGTGCTCTCTCGGGTCCTGAAGCTTTCTTT | CSALSGPEAFF
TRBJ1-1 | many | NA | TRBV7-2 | TGTGCCAGCAGCTGGAAAGCTTTCTTT | CASSWKAFF
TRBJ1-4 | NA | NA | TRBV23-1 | TGCGCCAGCAGTCAATCCTGGGGGCGCAGTAATGAAAAACTGTTTTTT | CASSQSWGRSNEKLFF
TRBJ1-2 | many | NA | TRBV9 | TGTGCCAGCAGCGCCCCAGGGAATGCCCTCTATGGCTACACCTTC | CASSAPGNALYGYTF
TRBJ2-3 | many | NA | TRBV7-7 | TGTGCTAGCAGTGCACTAGCCCAGGCAGATACGCAGTATTTT | CASSALAQADTQYF
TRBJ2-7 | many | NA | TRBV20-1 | TGCAGTGCCCCGGCGTGGGACAACTCCTACGAGCAGTACTTC | CSAPAWDNSYEQYF
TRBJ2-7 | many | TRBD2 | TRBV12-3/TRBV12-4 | TGTGCCAGCAGTTCTAGCGGGGGTACATACGAGCAGTACTTC | CASSSSGGTYEQYF
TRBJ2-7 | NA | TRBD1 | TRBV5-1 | TGCGCCAGCAGCGCGACAGGGGAGGTCTACGAGCAGTACTTC | CASSATGEVYEQYF
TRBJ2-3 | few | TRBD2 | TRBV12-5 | TGTGCTAGTGGTTTGGTACGCGGTAGCGGGGGGGCCTTAGATACGCAGTATTTT | CASGLVRGSGGALDTQYF
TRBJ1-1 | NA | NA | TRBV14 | TGTGCCAGCAGCCAAAACACTGAAGCTTTCTTT | CASSQNTEAFF
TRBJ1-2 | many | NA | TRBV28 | TGTGCCAGCAGTTTCGGAGTAGATGGCTACACCTTC | CASSFGVDGYTF
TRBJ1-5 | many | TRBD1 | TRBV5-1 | TGCGCCAGCAGCTTGGGGGGACAGCCCCATCAGCCCCAGCATTTT | CASSLGGQPHQPQHF
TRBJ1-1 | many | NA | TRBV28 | TGTGCCACCGCCAACGAGGGGGGTGCGGAAGCTTTCTTT | CATANEGGAEAFF